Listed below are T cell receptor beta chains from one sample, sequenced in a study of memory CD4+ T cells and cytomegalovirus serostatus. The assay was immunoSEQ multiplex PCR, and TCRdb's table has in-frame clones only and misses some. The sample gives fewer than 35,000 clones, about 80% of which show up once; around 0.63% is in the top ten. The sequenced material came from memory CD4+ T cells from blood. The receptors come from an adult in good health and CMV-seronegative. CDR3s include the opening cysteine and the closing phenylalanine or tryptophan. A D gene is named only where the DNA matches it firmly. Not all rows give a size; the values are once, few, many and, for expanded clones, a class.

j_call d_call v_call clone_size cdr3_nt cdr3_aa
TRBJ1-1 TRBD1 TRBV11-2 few TGTGCCAGCAGCCCCGCAGGGGGCCGGATGAACACTGAAGCTTTCTTT CASSPAGGRMNTEAFF
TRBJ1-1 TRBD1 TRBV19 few TGTGCCAGTAGTAACCGGGACAGGGGCACTGAAGCTTTCTTT CASSNRDRGTEAFF
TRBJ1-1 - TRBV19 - TGTGCCAGTAGTAATACAGGACTGAACACTGAAGCTTTCTTT CASSNTGLNTEAFF
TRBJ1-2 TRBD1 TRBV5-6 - TGTGCCAGCAGCCAGAACAGGGGGTACTATGGCTACACCTTC CASSQNRGYYGYTF
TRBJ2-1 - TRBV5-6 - TGTGCCAGCAGGGTGGGGGCTGGAGAGCAGTTCTTC CASRVGAGEQFF
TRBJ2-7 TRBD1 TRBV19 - TGTGCCAGTAGTATGCGTGACAGGGGGGCCTACGAGCAGTACTTC CASSMRDRGAYEQYF
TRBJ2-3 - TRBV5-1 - TGCGCCAGCAGCTTCTTGGGGGGGGCATCAGATACGCAGTATTTT CASSFLGGASDTQYF
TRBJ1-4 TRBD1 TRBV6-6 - TGTGCCAGCAGTTACTCGAGGGACAGGGGAGTTGAAAAACTGTTTTTT CASSYSRDRGVEKLFF
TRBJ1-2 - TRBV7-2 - TGTGCCAGCAGCTTACGCCGACCTTCCAGTGGCTACACCTTC CASSLRRPSSGYTF
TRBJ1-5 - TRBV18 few TGTGCCAGCTCACCAAGCGGGAGTCGTCAGCCCCAGCATTTT CASSPSGSRQPQHF
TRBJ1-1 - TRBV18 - TGTGCCAGCTCACGCGGGAACACTGAAGCTTTCTTT CASSRGNTEAFF
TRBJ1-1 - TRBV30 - TGTGCCTGGACAAGGGCCCTGAACACTGAAGCTTTCTTT CAWTRALNTEAFF
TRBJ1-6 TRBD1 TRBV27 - TGTGCCAGCAGCTCCGGGACAGGGGCCTCCTATAATTCACCCCTCCACTTT CASSSGTGASYNSPLHF
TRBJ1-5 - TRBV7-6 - TGTGCCAGCAGCTCGGACAGTGGCAATCAGCCCCAGCATTTT CASSSDSGNQPQHF
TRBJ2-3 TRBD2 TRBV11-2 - TGTGCCAGCAGCTCGGGACTAGCGGGGGGCGGCACAGATACGCAGTATTTT CASSSGLAGGGTDTQYF
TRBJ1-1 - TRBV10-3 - TGTGCCGCGAAGCAGGGGTTGGACACTGAAGCTTTCTTT CAAKQGLDTEAFF
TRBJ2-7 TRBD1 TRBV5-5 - TGTGCCAGCAGCTTGGGGGCGACCAGGGGGCTCGAGCAGTACTTC CASSLGATRGLEQYF
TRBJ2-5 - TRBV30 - TGTGCCTGGAGTTCCCGGAGGCGGGAGACCCAGTACTTC CAWSSRRRETQYF
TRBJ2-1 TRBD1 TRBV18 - TGTGCCAGCTCACCAACCGGGACAGGGGATTACAATGAGCAGTTCTTC CASSPTGTGDYNEQFF
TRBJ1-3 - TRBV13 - TGTGCCAGCAGCTCAATACGGCTGAGAGATTCCTCTGGAAACACCATATATTTT CASSSIRLRDSSGNTIYF
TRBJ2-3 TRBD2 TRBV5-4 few TGTGCCAGCAGCTTTATCCGGGGGGGGAACACAGATACGCAGTATTTT CASSFIRGGNTDTQYF
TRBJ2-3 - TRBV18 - TGTGCCAGCTCACCGGGTGCACAAGATACGCAGTATTTT CASSPGAQDTQYF
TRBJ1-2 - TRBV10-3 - TGTGCCATCAGCCAACCCCTCGGGGGGACGAACTATGGCTACACCTTC CAISQPLGGTNYGYTF
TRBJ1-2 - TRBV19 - TGTGCCAGTAGTATGAGGGGCAGCCTGGACTATGGCTACACCTTC CASSMRGSLDYGYTF
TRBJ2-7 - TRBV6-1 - TGTGCCAGCAGCCGGGACAACCCCTACGAGCAGTACTTC CASSRDNPYEQYF
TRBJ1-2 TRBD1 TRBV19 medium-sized TGTGCCAGTAGTATACAGGGGGCTTATGGCTACACCTTC CASSIQGAYGYTF
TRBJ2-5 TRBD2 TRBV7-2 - TGTGCCAGCAGCTTAACGGGGGGAGAGACCCAGTACTTC CASSLTGGETQYF
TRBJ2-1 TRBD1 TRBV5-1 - TGCGCCAGCAGCTTCGACACAGGGGGCAATGAGCAGTTCTTC CASSFDTGGNEQFF
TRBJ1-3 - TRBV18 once TGTGCCAGCTCACCCCAGGGGAGCACAGGAAACACCATATATTTT CASSPQGSTGNTIYF
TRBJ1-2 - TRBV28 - TGTGCCAGCAATGATTTAGACTATGGCTACACCTTC CASNDLDYGYTF
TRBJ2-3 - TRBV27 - TGTGCCAGCAGTTTTGTGGGGGGCACAGATACGCAGTATTTT CASSFVGGTDTQYF
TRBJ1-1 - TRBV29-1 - TGCAGCGTTGAGCCCAGTCCGAGTGAAGCTTTCTTT CSVEPSPSEAFF
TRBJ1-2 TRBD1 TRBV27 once TGTGCGTCCTCGACAGGGAGAAGGGGCTACACCTTC CASSTGRRGYTF
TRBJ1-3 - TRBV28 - TGTGCCAGCAGTTTATCAGGGGCTATAAACACCATATATTTT CASSLSGAINTIYF
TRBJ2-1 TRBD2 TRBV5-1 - TGCGCCAGCAGCCCGATAACGGGGGGGTCCTTCTACAATGAGCAGTTCTTC CASSPITGGSFYNEQFF
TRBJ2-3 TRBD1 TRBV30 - TGTGCCTGGAGTGATCTCCACAGGGGCAGCACAGATACGCAGTATTTT CAWSDLHRGSTDTQYF
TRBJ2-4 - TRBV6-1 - TGTGCCAGCAGTGAAGCTAGCCCGGGTTGGGCCGCTCCGCGGGGTGAGATTCAGTACTTC CASSEASPGWAAPRGEIQYF
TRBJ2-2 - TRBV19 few TGTGCCAGCTCACAGGGCCAGAACACCGGGGAGCTGTTTTTT CASSQGQNTGELFF
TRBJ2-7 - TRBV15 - TGTGCCACCTGGGGGGGGCCCCCCTACGAGCAGTACTTC CATWGGPPYEQYF
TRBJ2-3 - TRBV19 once TGTGCCAGTAGTGCCCCCAAGAGGACTAGCACAGATACGCAGTATTTT CASSAPKRTSTDTQYF
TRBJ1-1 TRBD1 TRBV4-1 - TGCGCCAGCAGCCAAGCCGGGACAGGGTACACTGAAGCTTTCTTT CASSQAGTGYTEAFF
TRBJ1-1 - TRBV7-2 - TGTGCCAGCAGCTTAGCCAGGGGGAACACTGAAGCTTTCTTT CASSLARGNTEAFF
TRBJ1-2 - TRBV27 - TGTGCCAGCAGTCCCCGGGACACCCGAGATGGCTACACCTTC CASSPRDTRDGYTF
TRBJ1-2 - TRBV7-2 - TGTGCCAGCAGGGGAAAGGACGGATCTAACTATGGCTACACCTTC CASRGKDGSNYGYTF
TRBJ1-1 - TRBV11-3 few TGTGCCAGCAGCTTGAACAGCCATAACACTGAAGCTTTCTTT CASSLNSHNTEAFF
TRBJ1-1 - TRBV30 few TGTGCCTGGAGTTTCGGGGTTAATAAAGCTTTCTTT CAWSFGVNKAFF
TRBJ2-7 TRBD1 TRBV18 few TGTGCCAGCTCACACAGTCGGGGACGGACAGGGGGCTTCGAGCAGTACTTC CASSHSRGRTGGFEQYF
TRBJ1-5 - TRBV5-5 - TGTGCCAGCAGCCCCCAGTGGGGGGACCGCAATCAGCCCCAGCATTTT CASSPQWGDRNQPQHF